The 20 T cell receptor beta chains presented below share a single source sample, sequenced in a study of response to subunit inactivated influenza vaccine (dated by TCRdb to the late 2010s). The library was generated by RT-PCR. The reads were generated on an Illumina HiSeq 2500. The raw public data were reprocessed by TCRdb itself: fastp quality trimming at Q25, MiXCR clonotype calling, in-frame beta chains only. Identical CDR3 proteins give one entry, which carries the most common genes and DNA. Within this sample are more than 450,000 distinct CDR3 sequences, with around 11% of them counted one time only. The ten largest clones represent roughly 10% of the sample. The input for sequencing was PBMCs from blood, taken on the day of vaccination. The receptors shown here come from a man in his fifties or sixties who received an inactivated influenza vaccine. Donor details come from another sample of the same person, matched by shared clones.

This clonotype has at least ten counts. The gene calls are TRBV29-1 and TRBJ2-2, with D possibly TRBD2 on 5 matching bases. Germline assignment: CDR1 SQVTM and CDR2 ANQGSEA. There are 13 residues in the CDR3. Deletions cut 6 bases from V and 4 bases from J, with 12 bases between. The DNA for the CDR3 is TGCAGCGTGCTGACGCGGGCCACCGGGGAGCTGTTTTTT. Translating gives CSVLTRATGELFF.

This clonotype has a handful of counts. This chain connects TRBV24-1 to TRBJ2-1; possibly TRBD1 for D (5 bases). V lost 3 bases, J lost 1 base, and 9 bases lay in between. The germline V gene encodes CDR1 KGHDR and CDR2 SFDVKD. The CDR3 loop spans 15 amino acids. The CDR3 loop reads CATSDQDTSYNEQFF. The CDR3 DNA is TGTGCCACCAGTGATCAGGACACATCCTACAATGAGCAGTTCTTC.

This clonotype has a count of ten or more. The J gene is TRBJ1-5, the V gene TRBV20-1; D is perhaps TRBD1 (5 bases). This CDR3 has 14 residues. V was shortened by 4 bases and J by 5 bases, with 15 bases between the two germline ends. The germline V gene has CDR1 DFQATT and CDR2 SNEGSKA (reference sequence). The DNA of the CDR3 is TGCAGTGCTATCTCGGGGGTCGCGGATCAGCCCCAGCATTTT. It encodes CSAISGVADQPQHF.

The chain has TRBV7-7 and TRBJ2-2; D is possibly TRBD1 (5 bases). Looked up from germline, CDR1 is SSHAT and CDR2 is FNYEAQ (reference sequence). V was shortened by 5 bases and J by 4 bases, with 20 bases between the two germline ends. This CDR3 region has 17 residues. The CDR3 loop is CASSPHSIGVTTGELFF. Here the CDR3 DNA reads TGTGCCAGCAGCCCCCACTCGATAGGGGTAACCACCGGGGAGCTGTTTTTT. Combining the CDR3 with reference TRBV7-7 and TRBJ2-2 gives the whole variable domain GAGVSQSPRYKVTKRGQDVTLRCDPISSHATLYWYQQALGQGPEFLTYFNYEAQPDKSGLPSDRFSAERPEGSISTLTIQRTEQRDSAMYRCASSPHSIGVTTGELFFGEGSRLTVL.

This rearrangement joins TRBV20-1 to TRBJ2-3; 7 positions agree with TRBD2. This CDR3 spans 14 amino acids. Germline-derived CDR1 and CDR2 are DFQATT and SNEGSKA (reference sequence). V was pared by 1 base and J by 3 bases, with 4 bases of the junction left unmatched. CDR3 DNA sequence: TGCAGTGCTAGAGTGGGTAGCGGGACAGATACGCAGTATTTT. Translated, it gives CSARVGSGTDTQYF.

The CDR3 region is CASSLAPRLAGSSTGELFF. The CDR3 coding sequence is TGTGCCAGCAGCTTAGCCCCCAGACTAGCGGGATCTTCGACCGGGGAGCTGTTTTTT. This chain uses TRBV7-7 with TRBJ2-2; TRBD2 agrees at 11 bases. Germline trimming cut 0 bases from V and 5 bases from J; bases unmatched to any gene: 11. CDR1 SSHAT and CDR2 FNYEAQ come from the germline V gene (reference sequence). The CDR3 runs 19 residues.

This clonotype came up many times. This sequence joins TRBV5-1 and TRBJ2-7; TRBD1 agrees at 7 bases. In germline, CDR1 is SGHRS, CDR2 YFSETQ. This CDR3 comprises 14 residues. V lost 3 bases and J lost 5; bases outside the gene matches: 8. DNA for the CDR3: TGCGCCAGCAGCTCAACAGGGGTTCCGGACGAGCAGTACTTC. Its translation: CASSSTGVPDEQYF.

In this sample, this clonotype turned up many times. V and J are TRBV5-1 and TRBJ1-3, with D hard to call. V was cut by 4 bases and J by 8 bases, with 7 bases left in between. Germline-derived CDR1 and CDR2 are SGHRS and YFSETQ. The CDR3 consists of 11 residues. The CDR3, as DNA: TGCGCCAGCAGCCCCGGGGACACCATATATTTT. It codes for CASSPGDTIYF.

Many counts were recorded for this clonotype. The chain joins TRBV27 to TRBJ2-7; no reliable D call. The V gene's germline CDR1 is MNHEY and CDR2 SMNVEV (reference sequence). The CDR3 runs to 16 residues. Trimming took 1 base from V and 4 from J, leaving 17 bases between them. The CDR3 DNA reads as TGTGCCAGCAGTTTATTGGTAGGCCTAATGGTATACGAGCAGTACTTC. Translated, it gives CASSLLVGLMVYEQYF.

This clonotype was counted between two and nine times. V usage is TRBV7-9 and J usage is TRBJ2-5; D ambiguous. Germline V CDR1 and CDR2: SEHNR, FQNEAQ (reference sequence). V dropped 0 bases and J dropped 5 bases, with 13 bases sitting between them. The CDR3 sequence is 15 residues long. CDR3 loop: CASSLALTVEETQYF. CDR3 DNA: TGTGCCAGCAGCTTAGCGCTAACAGTGGAGGAGACCCAGTACTTC.

The CDR3 here is CASSVGSGASYEQYF. For the CDR3, the DNA is TGTGCCAGCAGCGTAGGGAGCGGGGCGAGTTACGAGCAGTACTTC. The gene calls are TRBV9 and TRBJ2-7, with 7 bases that match TRBD2. Per the germline V gene, CDR1 is SGDLS and CDR2 is YYNGEE. V lost 0 bases, J lost 4 bases, and 7 bases stayed unmatched. CDR3 size: 15 residues.

This clonotype has a count of ten or more. V is TRBV7-2 and J is TRBJ2-1; the match to TRBD2 covers 7 bases. CDR1 and CDR2 (germline): SGHTA, FQGNSA. The V and J ends lost 7 bases and 8 bases, in that order; junction bases with no gene match: 8. CDR3 length: 13 amino acids. CDR3 DNA: TGTGCCAGCACGGCGGGAGAATGGGATGAGCAGTTCTTC. Amino acid sequence: CASTAGEWDEQFF.

A few counts support this clonotype. This sequence joins TRBV19 and TRBJ1-1, with a tentative D call TRBD1 (6 bases). CDR3 length equals 13 residues. V was clipped by 3 bases and J by 3 bases, with 8 bases between them. The germline V gene encodes CDR1 LNHDA and CDR2 SQIVND (reference sequence). Written as DNA, the CDR3 is TGTGCCAGTAGTATGGCAGGGGACACTGAAGCTTTCTTT. This translates into CASSMAGDTEAFF.

The chain joins TRBV18 to TRBJ1-1; D gene uncertain. Trimming stripped 2 bases from V and 1 base from J, with 11 bases between. Germline assignment: CDR1 KGHSH and CDR2 LQKENI. The length of the CDR3 is 15 residues. The CDR3 sequence is CASSPGQTWNTEAFF. DNA of the CDR3: TGTGCCAGCTCACCAGGTCAAACCTGGAACACTGAAGCTTTCTTT.

Here the CDR3 reads CASSPGGGGHEQYF. In DNA form, the CDR3 reads TGTGCCAGCAGCCCCGGGGGAGGGGGCCACGAGCAGTACTTC. This rearrangement joins TRBV7-2 to TRBJ2-7, with D perhaps matching TRBD1 or TRBD2 (7 bases each). The CDR3 is 14 amino acids. The V and J ends lost 5 bases and 5 bases respectively, with 16 bases between them. The germline CDR1 and CDR2 sequences are SGHTA and FQGNSA.

This chain joins TRBV3-1 and TRBJ1-2; D is unclear. The V and J ends lost 1 base and 6 bases respectively, with 12 bases between them. The CDR3 runs to 14 residues. Germline values: CDR1 LGHDT, CDR2 YNNKEL (reference sequence). The CDR3 DNA sequence: TGTGCCAGCAGCCAAGGCGCCGTGCGTAATGGCTACACCTTC. Its protein is CASSQGAVRNGYTF.

This clonotype was observed a handful of times. CDR3 sequence reads: CASSQFRSGVREKLFF. CDR3 DNA: TGCGCCAGCAGCCAATTTAGGTCAGGGGTCCGAGAAAAACTGTTTTTT. The chain employs TRBV4-1 and TRBJ1-4; D possibly corresponds to TRBD1 (6 bases). The ends were cut back, 2 bases at V and 8 bases at J, with 18 bases in the middle. The germline CDR1 and CDR2 sequences are MGHRA and YSYEKL. This CDR3 contains 16 residues.

The chain joins TRBV27 to TRBJ2-7; D perhaps matches TRBD1 (5 bases). The CDR3 loop spans 13 amino acids. V lost 8 bases, J lost 2 bases, and 13 bases lay in between. Looked up from germline, CDR1 is MNHEY and CDR2 is SMNVEV (reference sequence). The CDR3 region has the DNA TGTGCCAGCGCAGGGATCCCAGCCTACGAGCAGTACTTC. Translating gives CASAGIPAYEQYF.

This chain uses TRBV7-2 with TRBJ2-5, with D perhaps TRBD2 (5 bases). V shed 5 bases and J shed 2 bases, with 12 bases lying between them. The CDR3 extends over 14 amino acids. Per germline, CDR1 SGHTA and CDR2 FQGNSA. Written as DNA, the CDR3 is TGTGCCAGCAGCAAAAGCGGTTCTCAAGAGACCCAGTACTTC. This codes for CASSKSGSQETQYF.

The V call is TRBV10-3, the J call TRBJ2-2; 7 positions match TRBD1. The CDR3 is 15 amino acids. CDR1 is ENHRY, CDR2 SYGVKD, per germline. V was clipped by 6 bases and J by 4 bases; unmatched bases: 8. CDR3 sequence (DNA): TGTGCCATCAGGACCCCGGGACAGACCACCGGGGAGCTGTTTTTT. Amino acids: CAIRTPGQTTGELFF.